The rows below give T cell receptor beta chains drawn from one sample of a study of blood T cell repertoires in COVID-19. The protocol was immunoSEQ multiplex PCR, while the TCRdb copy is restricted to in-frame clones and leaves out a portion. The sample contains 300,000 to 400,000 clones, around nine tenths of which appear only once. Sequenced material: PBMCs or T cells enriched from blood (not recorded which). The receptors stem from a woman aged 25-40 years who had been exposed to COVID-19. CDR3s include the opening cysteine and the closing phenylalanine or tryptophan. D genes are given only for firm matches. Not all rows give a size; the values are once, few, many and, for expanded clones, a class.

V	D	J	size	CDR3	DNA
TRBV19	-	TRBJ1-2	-	CASSIRWGESYGYTF	TGTGCCAGTAGTATTCGCTGGGGAGAGAGCTATGGCTACACCTTC
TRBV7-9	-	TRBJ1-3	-	CASSLDIDSPGNTIYF	TGTGCCAGCAGCTTAGATATAGACAGCCCTGGAAACACCATATATTTT
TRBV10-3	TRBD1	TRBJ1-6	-	CAISEGTDYNSPLHF	TGTGCCATCAGTGAGGGGACAGACTATAATTCACCCCTCCACTTT
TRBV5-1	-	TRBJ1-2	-	CASSLTTGYYGYTF	TGCGCCAGCAGCTTAACTACAGGGTACTATGGCTACACCTTC
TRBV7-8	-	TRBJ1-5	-	CASSLAVDSNQPQHF	TGTGCCAGCAGCTTAGCGGTAGATAGCAATCAGCCCCAGCATTTT
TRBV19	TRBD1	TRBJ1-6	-	CASSMGQDRTPLHF	TGTGCCAGTAGTATGGGGCAGGACAGGACACCCCTCCACTTT
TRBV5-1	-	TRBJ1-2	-	CASSTGDYGYTF	TGCGCCAGCTCTACGGGAGACTATGGCTACACCTTC
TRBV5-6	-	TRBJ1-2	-	CASSWGVPNYGYTF	TGTGCCAGCAGCTGGGGCGTACCCAACTATGGCTACACCTTC
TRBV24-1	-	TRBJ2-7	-	CATSDPGGAASEQYF	TGTGCCACCAGTGACCCTGGCGGGGCAGCATCCGAGCAGTACTTC
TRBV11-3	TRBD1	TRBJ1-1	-	CASSTGVGATEAFF	TGTGCCAGCAGCACAGGGGTGGGGGCCACTGAAGCTTTCTTT
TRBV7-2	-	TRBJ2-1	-	CASSLVFLSGPYNEQFF	TGTGCCAGCAGCTTAGTTTTCCTCAGCGGACCCTACAATGAGCAGTTCTTC
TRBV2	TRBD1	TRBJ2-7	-	CASREGTGVVEQYF	TGTGCCAGCAGGGAGGGGACAGGGGTTGTCGAGCAGTACTTC
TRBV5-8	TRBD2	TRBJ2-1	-	CASSRYLAGGREQFF	TGTGCCAGCAGCCGATACTTAGCGGGGGGGCGTGAGCAGTTCTTC
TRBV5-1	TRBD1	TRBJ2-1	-	CASSLTGGDYNEQFF	TGCGCCAGCAGCCTGACAGGGGGCGACTACAATGAGCAGTTCTTC
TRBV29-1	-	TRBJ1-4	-	CSVEDPGGATNEKLFF	TGCAGCGTTGAAGACCCGGGGGGGGCAACTAATGAAAAACTGTTTTTT
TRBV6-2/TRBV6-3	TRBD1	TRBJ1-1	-	CASSSFEDRGPTEAFF	TGTGCCAGCAGTTCCTTTGAAGACAGGGGGCCCACTGAAGCTTTCTTT
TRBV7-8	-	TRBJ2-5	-	CASSLVSATISATQYF	TGTGCCAGCAGCTTAGTGTCGGCGACAATCTCGGCGACCCAGTACTTC
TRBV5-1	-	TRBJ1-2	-	CASRESAVNYGYTF	TGCGCCAGCAGGGAAAGTGCGGTTAACTATGGCTACACCTTC
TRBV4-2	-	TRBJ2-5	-	CASSQVAGSETQYF	TGTGCCAGCAGCCAAGTCGCAGGGTCAGAGACCCAGTACTTC
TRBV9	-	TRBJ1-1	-	CASSVGQHTEAFF	TGTGCCAGCAGCGTAGGACAGCACACTGAAGCTTTCTTT
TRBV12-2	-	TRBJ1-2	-	CASRLPDRGNYGYTF	TGTGCAAGTCGCTTACCAGACAGGGGGAACTATGGCTACACCTTC
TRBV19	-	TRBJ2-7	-	CASSIAGVAGYEQYF	TGTGCCAGTAGTATAGCAGGGGTCGCTGGGTACGAGCAGTACTTC
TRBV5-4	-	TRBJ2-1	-	CASSLGHSASSYNEQFF	TGTGCCAGCAGCTTGGGGCACAGTGCCTCCTCCTACAATGAGCAGTTCTTC
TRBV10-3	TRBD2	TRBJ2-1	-	CATGVAGEHNEQFF	TGTGCCACCGGGGTGGCGGGGGAACATAATGAGCAGTTCTTC
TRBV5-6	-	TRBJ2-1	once	CASTETGRNEQFF	TGTGCCAGCACCGAGACAGGGAGGAATGAGCAGTTCTTC
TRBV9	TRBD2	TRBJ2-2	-	CASSVSSGGHTGELFF	TGTGCCAGCAGCGTATCTAGCGGGGGTCACACCGGGGAGCTGTTTTTT
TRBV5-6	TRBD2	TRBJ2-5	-	CASSTTSGGRETQYF	TGTGCCAGCAGCACCACTAGCGGGGGGCGAGAGACCCAGTACTTC
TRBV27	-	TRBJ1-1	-	CASSFGRDSNTEAFF	TGTGCCAGCAGTTTCGGCCGGGATTCGAACACTGAAGCTTTCTTT
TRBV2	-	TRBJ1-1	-	CASKVTDTNTEAFF	TGTGCCAGCAAGGTGACAGATACGAACACTGAAGCTTTCTTT
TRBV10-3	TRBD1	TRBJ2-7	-	CAISDPGQGPTYEQYF	TGTGCCATCAGTGACCCCGGACAGGGCCCAACCTACGAGCAGTACTTC
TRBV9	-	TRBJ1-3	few	CASSGQRESGNTIYF	TGTGCCAGCAGCGGCCAGAGGGAGTCTGGAAACACCATATATTTT
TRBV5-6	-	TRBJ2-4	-	CASSQLPGLTAKNIQYF	TGTGCCAGCAGTCAGCTCCCCGGACTGACAGCCAAAAACATTCAGTACTTC
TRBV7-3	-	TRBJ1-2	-	CASSLSGSTNYGYTF	TGTGCCAGCAGCCTTTCGGGGTCGACTAACTATGGCTACACCTTC
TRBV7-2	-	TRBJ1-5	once	CASSLRGNSPQHF	TGTGCCAGCAGCTTACGAGGGAACTCGCCCCAGCATTTT
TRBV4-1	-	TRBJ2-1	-	CASRHRDGGEYEQFF	TGCGCCAGCAGACACCGGGACGGAGGGGAGTATGAGCAGTTCTTC
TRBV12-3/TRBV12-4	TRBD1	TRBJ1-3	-	CASRPDRSNTIYF	TGTGCCAGCAGACCGGACAGGAGCAACACCATATATTTT
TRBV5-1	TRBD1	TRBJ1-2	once	CASSGQGNYGYTF	TGCGCCAGCAGCGGACAGGGAAACTATGGCTACACCTTC
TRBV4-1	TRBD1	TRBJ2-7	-	CASSQTGQSTYEQYF	TGCGCCAGCAGCCAGACGGGACAGTCAACCTACGAGCAGTACTTC
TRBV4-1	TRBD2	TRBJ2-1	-	CASSQGLAGAYNEQFF	TGCGCCAGCAGCCAAGGGCTAGCGGGGGCTTACAATGAGCAGTTCTTC
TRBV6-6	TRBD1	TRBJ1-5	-	CASSPTGGFSNQPQHF	TGTGCCAGCAGCCCGACAGGGGGCTTTAGCAATCAGCCCCAGCATTTT
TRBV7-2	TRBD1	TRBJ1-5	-	CASSKYRGINQPQHF	TGTGCCAGCAGCAAATACAGGGGGATAAATCAGCCCCAGCATTTT
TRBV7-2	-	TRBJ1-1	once	CASSSPDTLNTEAFF	TGTGCCAGCAGCTCACCCGACACTCTGAACACTGAAGCTTTCTTT
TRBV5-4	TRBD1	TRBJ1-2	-	CASSLKGQGYGYTF	TGTGCCAGCAGCTTGAAGGGACAGGGCTATGGCTACACCTTC
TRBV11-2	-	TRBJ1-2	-	CASSLRGRSDYGYTF	TGTGCCAGCAGCTTAAGGGGCAGGTCGGACTATGGCTACACCTTC
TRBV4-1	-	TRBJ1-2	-	CASSQAGRVYGYTF	TGCGCCAGCAGCCAAGCTGGGAGGGTGTACGGCTACACCTTC